One sample yielded the 17 T cell receptor beta chains listed below, sequenced in a study of shared clonotypes between healthy human individuals (dated by TCRdb to 2020 to 2022). The library relied on the immunoSEQ multiplex PCR assay. This immuneACCESS table, as held by TCRdb, lists in-frame sequences with V and J called but not all clones. Of the missing ones, under half trace to an unresolved V gene in checked studies; the others have no known cause. This sample lists about 2.4 million clones; roughly 93% were detected once. The ten largest make up 0.36% of the sample. Sequenced material: naive CD4+ T cells from PBMCs. Interpreted using the paper, the cell subset or site label stands for: CD45RA+ positively selected. These receptors came from a man younger than 30 in good health. Some clones in this sample may be carry-over from other donors' samples.

The CDR3 here is CASSLFRGVGNQPQHF. In DNA, the CDR3 is TGTGCCAGCAGTTTATTCAGGGGGGTAGGCAATCAGCCCCAGCATTTT. The genes are TRBV27 and TRBJ1-5, with 7 bases identical to TRBD1. Germline CDR1 and CDR2: MNHEY and SMNVEV (reference sequence). V dropped 1 base and J dropped 2; count of bases not matched to a gene: 5. The CDR3 is made up of 16 amino acids.

V is TRBV7-5 and J is TRBJ2-1; TRBD2 reflects the table's D call only, with no check against the DNA. TRBV7-5 is classified as a pseudogene. The CDR3 has 14 amino acids. As DNA, the CDR3 is TGTGCCAGCGGGCTAGCGGGAGTCTACAATGAGCAGTTCTTC. It is translated as CASGLAGVYNEQFF.

The chain combines TRBV5-4 with TRBJ1-1, with no clear D. Germline lookup yields CDR1 SGHNT and CDR2 YYREEE (reference sequence). CDR3 length: 14 amino acids. The V end was cut by 0 bases, the J end by 4 bases, with 10 bases between. In DNA, the CDR3 is TGTGCCAGCAGCTTGGCTCCCGGTTTCACTGAAGCTTTCTTT. Amino acid sequence: CASSLAPGFTEAFF.

The V and J genes are TRBV4-2 and TRBJ1-2; D gene unclear. The CDR3 loop spans 17 amino acids. Per germline, CDR1 LGHNA and CDR2 YNFKEQ. Trimming removed 0 bases from V and 2 bases from J, with 16 bases in between. The CDR3 sequence is CASSQDLSRTENYGYTF. CDR3 in DNA: TGTGCCAGCAGCCAAGATCTTAGTAGGACCGAGAACTATGGCTACACCTTC.

The genes are TRBV19 and TRBJ2-7, with TRBD2 as a possible D gene (5 bases). The CDR3 is made up of 14 amino acids. V was shortened by 1 base and J by 8 bases, with 15 bases between the two germline ends. Germline values: CDR1 LNHDA, CDR2 SQIVND (reference sequence). CDR3 protein: CASSIAYPGYKQYF. CDR3 bases: TGTGCCAGTAGTATAGCGTATCCGGGATACAAGCAGTACTTC.

As concerns this clone: The sample holds other DNA sequences that translate to the same CDR3. The rearrangement joins TRBV4-2 to TRBJ1-2; 7 bases agree with TRBD1. J was trimmed by 2 bases and V by 3 bases; bases with no gene match: 3. This CDR3 region has 14 residues. The germline V gene encodes CDR1 LGHNA and CDR2 YNFKEQ. CDR3 DNA sequence: TGTGCCAGCAGCCAGGCGGGACAGAACTATGGCTACACCTTC. Translation gives CASSQAGQNYGYTF.

V is TRBV6-1 and J is TRBJ1-4; D possibly corresponds to TRBD1 (5 bases). The CDR3 has 15 amino acids. Trimming left V 1 base short and J 5 bases short, with 11 bases between. Germline CDR1 and CDR2: MNHNS and SASEGT. CDR3 amino acids: CASSEGGWGNEKLFF. The CDR3 DNA reads as TGTGCCAGCAGTGAAGGGGGGTGGGGCAATGAAAAACTGTTTTTT.

This chain connects TRBV5-1 to TRBJ2-3; no definite D call. The CDR3 runs to 13 residues. The germline V and J ends were trimmed by 5 bases and 4 bases, with 11 bases remaining between them. Germline V gene data show CDR1 as SGHRS and CDR2 as YFSETQ. The CDR3 reads CASRPRPADTQYF. The CDR3 DNA is TGCGCCAGCAGACCACGCCCGGCAGATACGCAGTATTTT.

The chain has TRBV7-9 and TRBJ2-3; no clear D. CDR3 length equals 16 residues. The germline V and J ends were trimmed by 1 base and 2 bases, with 13 bases remaining between them. The germline V gene encodes CDR1 SEHNR and CDR2 FQNEAQ (reference sequence). The CDR3 nucleotides read TGTGCCAGCAGCTTAGGAGGCAGCACCCCCACAGATACGCAGTATTTT. Translation: CASSLGGSTPTDTQYF.

With regard to this clone: The sample carries other DNA sequences with the same CDR3. The chain carries TRBV28 and TRBJ1-4; maybe TRBD1 (6 bases). The CDR3 is 15 amino acids. Trimming left V 5 bases short and J 3 bases short, with 13 bases between. CDR1 is MDHEN, CDR2 SYDVKM, per germline. The CDR3 loop reads CASSPGGAANEKLFF. The CDR3 nucleotides read TGTGCCAGCAGTCCGGGGGGGGCCGCTAATGAAAAACTGTTTTTT.

The table lists this clone with a few counts. The same CDR3 also results from other DNA sequences found in this sample. The chain combines TRBV5-1 with TRBJ1-1, with D uncertain. This CDR3 has 14 amino acids. Between the trimmed V and J ends, which lost 1 base and 1 base, there was a span of 8 bases. Germline assignment: CDR1 SGHRS and CDR2 YFSETQ. The CDR3 loop reads CASSLSLGNTEAFF. The CDR3 region has the DNA TGCGCCAGCAGCTTGTCCCTGGGGAACACTGAAGCTTTCTTT.

The chain has TRBV7-2 and TRBJ2-1; 13 positions match TRBD2. The germline gives CDR1 SGHTA, CDR2 FQGNSA. The CDR3 has 16 amino acids. V gave up 3 bases and J gave up 9 bases; unmatched junction bases: 8. The chain's CDR3 is CASSFVGTSGNSEQFF. CDR3 bases: TGTGCCAGCAGCTTCGTCGGGACTAGCGGGAATAGTGAGCAGTTCTTC. The whole variable domain, filled in from reference TRBV7-2 and TRBJ2-1, reads GAGVSQSPSNKVTEKGKDVELRCDPISGHTALYWYRQSLGQGLEFLIYFQGNSAPDKSGLPSDRFSAERTGGSVSTLTIQRTQQEDSAVYLCASSFVGTSGNSEQFFGPGTRLTVL.

V and J are TRBV7-6 and TRBJ2-1; D might be TRBD1 (5 bases). From germline, CDR1 is SGHVS and CDR2 FNYEAQ. This CDR3 spans 14 amino acids. V was cut by 1 base and J by 10 bases, with 14 bases left in between. CDR3 coding DNA: TGTGCCAGCAGCTTAGACTGGACCTCAGGGGAGCAGTTCTTC. Translated: CASSLDWTSGEQFF.

The V call is TRBV2, the J call TRBJ1-5; D might be TRBD1 (5 bases). Trimming removed 1 base from V and 4 bases from J, with 11 bases in between. The CDR3 extends over 15 amino acids. Germline V lookup: CDR1 SNHLY, CDR2 FYNNEI. As DNA, the CDR3 is TGTGCCAGCAGTGAAGAAAGGGGAGTAAATCAGCCCCAGCATTTT. It encodes CASSEERGVNQPQHF.

The CDR3 DNA reads TGCAGCGTCGGGGGGGACAGGCCAGGCTACACCTTC. This encodes CSVGGDRPGYTF. The gene calls are TRBV29-1 and TRBJ1-2; 8 bases match TRBD1. With 6 bases clipped from V and 8 bases from J, the junction kept 8 bases outside the gene matches. The V gene's germline CDR1 is SQVTM and CDR2 ANQGSEA. This CDR3 spans 12 amino acids.

This rearrangement joins TRBV11-2 to TRBJ2-7; D not resolved. The V end lost 1 base, the J end lost 0 bases, and 10 bases lay between the germline ends. The CDR3 extends over 15 amino acids. In germline, CDR1 is SGHAT, CDR2 FQNNGV. The CDR3 bases are TGTGCCAGCAGCTTAGGGCAGTCTAGCTCCTACGAGCAGTACTTC. This translates into CASSLGQSSSYEQYF.

V usage is TRBV5-1 and J usage is TRBJ1-1; possible D gene TRBD1, 5 bases. Germline V CDR1 and CDR2: SGHRS, YFSETQ. With 0 bases removed from V and 9 bases from J, the gap between germline ends came to 21 bases. The CDR3 has 16 amino acids. Written as DNA, the CDR3 is TGCGCCAGCAGCTTGGAGGCGGGGGGAAATCGAGGGAAAGCTTTCTTT. Its translation: CASSLEAGGNRGKAFF.